A selection of T cell receptor beta chains follows, all from one sample in a study of T-cell reconstitution after alpha-beta-depleted transplantation in children. TCRdb re-derived calls from the PCR reads in MiXCR, one entry per CDR3 protein. The sample includes some 200,000 distinct CDR3 sequences, approximately 8.4% of them seen just once. This specimen consisted of PBMCs, mostly from graft donor cells, obtained 360 days after TCRalphabeta/CD19-depleted stem cell transplant. These receptors were taken from a male patient aged 2 to 10 who had a stem cell transplant for acute myeloid leukemia, so the T cells may come from the graft donor. Both conserved end residues are part of each CDR3. Each record gives: clone size, V gene, J gene, D gene, CDR3 DNA, CDR3 protein. A D gene is named only where the DNA matches it firmly. Size is stated for part of the rows, as once, few or many counts, or as a class when the clone is expanded.

clone_size: few
v_call: TRBV20-1
j_call: TRBJ2-4
d_call: TRBD2
cdr3_nt: TGCAGTGCCAAGGATCACGGGAGGACCAAAAACATTCAGTACTTC
cdr3_aa: CSAKDHGRTKNIQYF

clone_size: few
v_call: TRBV20-1
j_call: TRBJ2-7
d_call: -
cdr3_nt: TGCAGTGCCCACCCGGAGGGGTACGAGCAGTACTTC
cdr3_aa: CSAHPEGYEQYF

clone_size: -
v_call: TRBV6-5
j_call: TRBJ2-1
d_call: -
cdr3_nt: TGTGCCACCAGTTACTCAGGGTACCCTTCCTTCCGAGGGGAGTTCTTC
cdr3_aa: CATSYSGYPSFRGEFF

clone_size: -
v_call: TRBV29-1
j_call: TRBJ2-5
d_call: -
cdr3_nt: TGCAGCGCCTCGCCGGGACCGGGATGGAGGCAAGAGACCCAGTACTTC
cdr3_aa: CSASPGPGWRQETQYF

clone_size: -
v_call: TRBV12-3/TRBV12-4
j_call: TRBJ1-6
d_call: -
cdr3_nt: TGTGCCAGCAGTTTCGGAGGGGGTAATTCACCCCTCCACTTT
cdr3_aa: CASSFGGGNSPLHF

clone_size: few
v_call: TRBV9
j_call: TRBJ2-1
d_call: TRBD2
cdr3_nt: TGTGCCAGCAGCGTAGGGGCTAGCGGGAGGAATGAGCAGTTCTTC
cdr3_aa: CASSVGASGRNEQFF

clone_size: many
v_call: TRBV7-9
j_call: TRBJ2-5
d_call: TRBD2
cdr3_nt: TGTGCCAGCAGCTTAGAGTTGACTAGCGAGGAGACCCAGTACTTC
cdr3_aa: CASSLELTSEETQYF

clone_size: few
v_call: TRBV29-1
j_call: TRBJ2-3
d_call: -
cdr3_nt: TGCAGCGTTGCATGGGGGAGCGATACGCAGTATTTT
cdr3_aa: CSVAWGSDTQYF

clone_size: -
v_call: TRBV29-1
j_call: TRBJ2-4
d_call: -
cdr3_nt: TGCAGCGTTGAGCCACTAGCCAAAAACATTCAGTACTTC
cdr3_aa: CSVEPLAKNIQYF

clone_size: -
v_call: TRBV6-1
j_call: TRBJ1-3
d_call: TRBD1
cdr3_nt: TGTGCCAGCAGTCGACAGGGGATGGGAAACACCATATATTTT
cdr3_aa: CASSRQGMGNTIYF

clone_size: -
v_call: TRBV20-1
j_call: TRBJ2-2
d_call: -
cdr3_nt: TGCAGTGCTAGAGATATAAACGCGAACACCGGGGAGCTGTTTTTT
cdr3_aa: CSARDINANTGELFF

clone_size: -
v_call: TRBV2
j_call: TRBJ1-3
d_call: -
cdr3_nt: TGTGCCAGCAGTGACGGGGGGTCTGGAAACACCATATATTTT
cdr3_aa: CASSDGGSGNTIYF

clone_size: many
v_call: TRBV2
j_call: TRBJ2-2
d_call: -
cdr3_nt: TGTGCCAGCACGCCTGCTAGCGCCCGAAACACCGGGGAGCTGTTTTTT
cdr3_aa: CASTPASARNTGELFF

clone_size: -
v_call: TRBV7-3
j_call: TRBJ2-7
d_call: -
cdr3_nt: TGTGCCAGCAGCCCCGGAAACGGGGCCTACGAGCAGTACTTC
cdr3_aa: CASSPGNGAYEQYF

clone_size: many
v_call: TRBV4-2
j_call: TRBJ2-1
d_call: -
cdr3_nt: TGTGCCAGCAGCCATTGGGGCGCGGGACCCTACTTC
cdr3_aa: CASSHWGAGPYF

clone_size: few
v_call: TRBV6-1
j_call: TRBJ2-1
d_call: -
cdr3_nt: TGTGCCAGCAGTGACGTCCGAGGCCGGGACAATGAGCAGTTCTTC
cdr3_aa: CASSDVRGRDNEQFF

clone_size: few
v_call: TRBV5-1
j_call: TRBJ2-5
d_call: -
cdr3_nt: TGCGCCAGCAGCTTGGCCTCCGGGGGAGGAACTGTCTCGTCGGAGACCCAGTACTTC
cdr3_aa: CASSLASGGGTVSSETQYF

clone_size: -
v_call: TRBV29-1
j_call: TRBJ2-5
d_call: TRBD2
cdr3_nt: TGCAGCGTGGCGAGACTAGCGCAGCAAGAGACCCAGTACTTC
cdr3_aa: CSVARLAQQETQYF

clone_size: many
v_call: TRBV12-3/TRBV12-4
j_call: TRBJ2-1
d_call: -
cdr3_nt: TGTGCCAGCAGTTTATCCGGGGGGTTGTGGGGGGCTAACAATGAGCAGTTCTTC
cdr3_aa: CASSLSGGLWGANNEQFF

clone_size: many
v_call: TRBV29-1
j_call: TRBJ2-7
d_call: TRBD1
cdr3_nt: TGCAGCGTTCGGGGACAGGGCTGGACCGAGCAGTACTTC
cdr3_aa: CSVRGQGWTEQYF

clone_size: few
v_call: TRBV29-1
j_call: TRBJ1-1
d_call: TRBD1
cdr3_nt: TGCAGCGTTGGGGGGACAGGGGAGAATTTGGTTTGGACTTCGAACACTGAAGCTTTCTTT
cdr3_aa: CSVGGTGENLVWTSNTEAFF

clone_size: -
v_call: TRBV12-5
j_call: TRBJ2-5
d_call: -
cdr3_nt: TGTGCTAGTGGTTTGGTACGAGTAAGCGAAATGGAGACCCAGTACTTC
cdr3_aa: CASGLVRVSEMETQYF

clone_size: -
v_call: TRBV28
j_call: TRBJ1-1
d_call: TRBD1
cdr3_nt: TGTGCCAGCAGTTTATCCGGCCAGGGGGCATCGAGCACTGAAGCTTTCTTT
cdr3_aa: CASSLSGQGASSTEAFF

clone_size: -
v_call: TRBV7-8
j_call: TRBJ2-7
d_call: -
cdr3_nt: TGTGCCAGCAGCTTAACGCTGACAGCTCTCTACGAGCAGTACTTC
cdr3_aa: CASSLTLTALYEQYF

clone_size: many
v_call: TRBV7-8
j_call: TRBJ2-2
d_call: -
cdr3_nt: TGTGCCAGCAGAGAGACCGCGAACACCGGGGAGCTGTTTTTT
cdr3_aa: CASRETANTGELFF

clone_size: few
v_call: TRBV20-1
j_call: TRBJ1-2
d_call: TRBD1
cdr3_nt: TGCAGTGCGTGGGGACAGGGTGGAAACTATGGCTACACCTTC
cdr3_aa: CSAWGQGGNYGYTF

clone_size: many
v_call: TRBV12-3/TRBV12-4
j_call: TRBJ1-2
d_call: TRBD1
cdr3_nt: TGTGCCAGCAGTCATAGACAGGGCATCTATGGCTACACCTTC
cdr3_aa: CASSHRQGIYGYTF

clone_size: many
v_call: TRBV29-1
j_call: TRBJ1-4
d_call: -
cdr3_nt: TGCAGCGTTGAGGCGGGGGATGAAAAACTGTTTTTT
cdr3_aa: CSVEAGDEKLFF

clone_size: -
v_call: TRBV20-1
j_call: TRBJ1-2
d_call: -
cdr3_nt: TGCAGTGCTAGAACCGACAGGGGCTACACCTTC
cdr3_aa: CSARTDRGYTF

clone_size: many
v_call: TRBV12-3/TRBV12-4
j_call: TRBJ2-3
d_call: -
cdr3_nt: TGTGCCAGCAGTAATCGTGGCACAGATACGCAGTATTTT
cdr3_aa: CASSNRGTDTQYF